The clone carrying this TCR beta chain was observed at least ten times. Antigen unknown. This CDR3 is built from 15 residues. Trimming pared 5 bases from V and 0 bases from J, leaving 11 bases between. The V gene's germline CDR1 is SEHNR and CDR2 FQNEAQ (reference sequence). Data came from immunoSEQ multiplex PCR; TCRdb stores just in-frame clones and leaves some out. In the table there are approximately 120,000 clones, 75% to 90% of which are singletons. The data stem from a study of T cell responses to AZD1222 COVID-19 vaccine. At the level of the study: Timing groups of about 4 and about 12 weeks for second doses were pooled.

The study, taken as a whole, reports: Donors were mostly white British, more females; clonal diversity possibly underestimated. A rise in Spike-specific TCR breadth and depth followed two AZD1222 doses. Regions 160-218 and 743-854 held dominance among vaccine-associated CD4 TCRs, which spanned spike.

The sequencing here drew on peripheral blood, taken on day 0 of AZD1222 vaccination. This TCR came from an adult in good health. The V gene is TRBV7-9, the J gene TRBJ1-3, with D hard to call. This CDR3 reads CASSRLLTSGNTIYF. DNA of the CDR3: TGTGCCAGCAGCCGACTGCTGACCTCTGGAAACACCATATATTTT.